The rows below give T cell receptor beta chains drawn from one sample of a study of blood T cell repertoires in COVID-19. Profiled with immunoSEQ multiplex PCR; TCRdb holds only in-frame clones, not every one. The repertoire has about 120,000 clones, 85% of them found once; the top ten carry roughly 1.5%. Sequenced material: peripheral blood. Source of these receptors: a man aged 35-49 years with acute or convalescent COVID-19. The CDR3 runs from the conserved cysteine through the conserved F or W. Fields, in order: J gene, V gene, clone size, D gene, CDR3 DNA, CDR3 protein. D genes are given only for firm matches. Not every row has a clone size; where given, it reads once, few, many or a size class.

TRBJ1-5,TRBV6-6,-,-,TGTGCCAGCAGTCCCCGTGGGAAAGGGGGAAGCAATCAGCCCCAGCATTTT,CASSPRGKGGSNQPQHF
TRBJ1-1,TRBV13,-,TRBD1,TGTGCCAGCAGCTTCCGACAGGGGGCGAACATGAACACTGAAGCTTTCTTT,CASSFRQGANMNTEAFF
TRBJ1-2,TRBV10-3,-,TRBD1,TGTGCCAGTACAGGGGCGGAGTACTATGGCTACACCTTC,CASTGAEYYGYTF
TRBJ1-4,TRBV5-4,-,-,TGTGCCAGCAGCCCCTACCAGGGGAGAGGGGAAAAACTGTTTTTT,CASSPYQGRGEKLFF
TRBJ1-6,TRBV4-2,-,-,TGTGCCAGCAGCTCCCCGGTCGGTTCCTATAATTCACCCCTCCACTTT,CASSSPVGSYNSPLHF
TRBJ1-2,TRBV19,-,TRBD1,TGTGCCAGTAGAATCCAAGTTGGACAGGGGGGTGGCTACACCTTC,CASRIQVGQGGGYTF
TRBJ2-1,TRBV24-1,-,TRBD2,TGTGCCACCAGTGACCGGACTAGCGGGGGCGGTTACAATGAGCAGTTCTTC,CATSDRTSGGGYNEQFF
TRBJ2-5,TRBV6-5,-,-,TGTGCCAGCAGTTACCCCCTCCGCGTGCAAGAGACCCAGTACTTC,CASSYPLRVQETQYF
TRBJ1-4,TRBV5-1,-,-,TGCGCCAGCAGCGTTGGCGGGATTACTAATGAAAAACTGTTTTTT,CASSVGGITNEKLFF
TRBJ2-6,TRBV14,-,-,TGTGCCAGCAGCCATCTCGGGGTCTCTGGGGCCAACGTCCTGACTTTC,CASSHLGVSGANVLTF
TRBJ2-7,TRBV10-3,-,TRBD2,TGTGCCATCAGTCAATTAACCGGGACTAGCGGGGCCAGCTCCTACGAGCAGTACTTC,CAISQLTGTSGASSYEQYF
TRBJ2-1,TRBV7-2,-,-,TGTGCCAGCATCCCATCTACCTCCTACAATGAGCAGTTCTTC,CASIPSTSYNEQFF
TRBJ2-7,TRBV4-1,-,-,TGCGCCAGCAGCCATACGCCGCAGGGCTACGAGCAGTACTTC,CASSHTPQGYEQYF
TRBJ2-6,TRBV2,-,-,TGTGCCAGCAGACACGACAATTCTGGGGCCAACGTCCTGACTTTC,CASRHDNSGANVLTF
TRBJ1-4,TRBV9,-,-,TGTGCCAGCAGCGTCTCAGCGGGTGCAACTAATGAAAAACTGTTTTTT,CASSVSAGATNEKLFF
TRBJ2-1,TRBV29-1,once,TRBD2,TGCAGCGCCCGGGGTGCGGGAGGCCCCAATGAGCAGTTCTTC,CSARGAGGPNEQFF
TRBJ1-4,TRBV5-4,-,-,TGTGCCAGCAGCTTGCGCCCGGGTGATGAAAAACTGTTTTTT,CASSLRPGDEKLFF
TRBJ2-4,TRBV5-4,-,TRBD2,TGTGCCAGCAGCTTGGGGCTAGGGGAGGGCATTCAGTACTTC,CASSLGLGEGIQYF
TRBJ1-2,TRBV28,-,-,TGTGCCAGCAGTCTCAGGGTTAACTATGGCTACACCTTC,CASSLRVNYGYTF
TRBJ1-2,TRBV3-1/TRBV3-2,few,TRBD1,TGTGCCAGCAGCCGGGGACAGGGAGTCTATGGCTACACCTTC,CASSRGQGVYGYTF
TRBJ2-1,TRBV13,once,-,TGTGCCAGCAGCTTAATGGGGGGGCTCGGGCAGTTCTTC,CASSLMGGLGQFF
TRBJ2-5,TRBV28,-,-,TGTGCCAGCAGTCCCGCCGGGACACTAAGGGGGGAGACCCAGTACTTC,CASSPAGTLRGETQYF
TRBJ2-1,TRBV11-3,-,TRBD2,TGTGCCAGCAGCTTAGGGGGACTAGCGGGAGCCGGTAATGAGCAGTTCTTC,CASSLGGLAGAGNEQFF
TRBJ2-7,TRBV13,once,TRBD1,TGTGCCAGCAGCTTAGTAGGGGGCCCGTACGAGCAGTACTTC,CASSLVGGPYEQYF
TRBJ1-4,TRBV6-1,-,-,TGTGCCAGCAGTGAAAAGGGGATGAAACTGTTTTTT,CASSEKGMKLFF
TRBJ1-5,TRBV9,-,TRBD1,TGTGCCAGCAGCTCTCGCCCGGGGACAGGGGGTAGGGTTTGGCAGCCCCAGCATTTT,CASSSRPGTGGRVWQPQHF
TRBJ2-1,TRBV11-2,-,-,TGTGCCAGCAGCTTAGTCTCGACGAGGCGGTCCCATGAGCAGTTCTTC,CASSLVSTRRSHEQFF
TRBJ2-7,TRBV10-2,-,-,TGCGCCAGCAGTGAGTCGAAATCGAGTCACTCCTACGAGCAGTACTTC,CASSESKSSHSYEQYF
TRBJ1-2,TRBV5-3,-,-,TGTGCCAGAACCAATGGGCACCAACCCTATGGCTACACCTTC,CARTNGHQPYGYTF